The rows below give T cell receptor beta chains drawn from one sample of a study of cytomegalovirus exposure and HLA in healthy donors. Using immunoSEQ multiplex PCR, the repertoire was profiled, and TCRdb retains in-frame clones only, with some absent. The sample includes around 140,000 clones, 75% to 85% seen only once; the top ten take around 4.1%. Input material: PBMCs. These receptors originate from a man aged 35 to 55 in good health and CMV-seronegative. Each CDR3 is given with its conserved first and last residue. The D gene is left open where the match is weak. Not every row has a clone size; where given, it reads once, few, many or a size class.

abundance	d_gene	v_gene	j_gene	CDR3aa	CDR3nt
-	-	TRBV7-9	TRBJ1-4	CASSFGTEKLFF	TGTGCCAGCAGCTTCGGTACTGAAAAACTGTTTTTT
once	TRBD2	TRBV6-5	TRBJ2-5	CASRDSGGFQETQYF	TGTGCCAGCAGGGATAGCGGGGGTTTCCAAGAGACCCAGTACTTC
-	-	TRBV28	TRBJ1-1	CASSSPRGPKNTEAFF	TGTGCCAGCAGCTCCCCAAGGGGCCCGAAGAACACTGAAGCTTTCTTT
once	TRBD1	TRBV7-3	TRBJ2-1	CASSLAGQGYNEQFF	TGTGCCAGCAGCTTGGCTGGACAGGGCTACAATGAGCAGTTCTTC
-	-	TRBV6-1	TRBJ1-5	CATRVAGQGNQPQHF	TGTGCCACCAGGGTTGCAGGGCAAGGCAATCAGCCCCAGCATTTT
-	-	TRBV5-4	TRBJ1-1	CASSLGALGEAFF	TGTGCCAGCAGCTTGGGGGCACTAGGTGAAGCTTTCTTT
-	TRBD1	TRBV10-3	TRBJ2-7	CAITSTGNEQYF	TGTGCCATCACTTCGACAGGGAACGAGCAGTACTTC
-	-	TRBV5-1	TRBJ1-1	CASSISVNGFQKTLPEAFF	TGCGCCAGCAGCATCAGCGTTAACGGGTTTCAGAAAACCTTACCTGAAGCTTTCTTT
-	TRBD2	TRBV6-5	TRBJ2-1	CASSWKRGRYNEQFF	TGTGCCAGCAGTTGGAAGCGGGGGAGATACAATGAGCAGTTCTTC
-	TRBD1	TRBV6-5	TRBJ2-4	CASHGQGGKNIQYF	TGTGCCAGCCATGGACAGGGCGGCAAAAACATTCAGTACTTC
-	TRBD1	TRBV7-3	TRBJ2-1	CASSLGTGRDEQFF	TGTGCCAGCAGCCTAGGGACAGGGCGGGATGAGCAGTTCTTC
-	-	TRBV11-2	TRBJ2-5	CASSPDRDSGQYF	TGTGCCAGCAGCCCAGACAGGGACAGCGGGCAGTACTTC
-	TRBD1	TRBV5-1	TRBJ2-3	CASSQDRPTDTQYF	TGCGCCAGCAGCCAGGACAGGCCCACAGATACGCAGTATTTT
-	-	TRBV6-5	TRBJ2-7	CASSWAGEQYF	TGTGCCAGCAGTTGGGCCGGAGAGCAGTACTTC
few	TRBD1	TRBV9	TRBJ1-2	CASSVGGRDRGLIGYTF	TGTGCCAGCAGCGTAGGGGGACGGGACAGGGGGCTTATTGGCTACACCTTC
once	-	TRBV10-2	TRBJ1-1	CASSKSGGNTEAFF	TGCGCCAGCAGCAAATCCGGGGGGAACACTGAAGCTTTCTTT
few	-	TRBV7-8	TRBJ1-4	CASSLGGDEKLFF	TGTGCCAGCAGCTTAGGGGGGGATGAAAAACTGTTTTTT
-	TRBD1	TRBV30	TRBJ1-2	CAWSGQGERYTF	TGTGCCTGGAGTGGACAGGGGGAACGCTACACCTTC
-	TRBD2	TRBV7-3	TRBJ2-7	CASSSSGGSSYEQYF	TGTGCCAGCAGCTCTAGCGGGGGAAGCTCCTACGAGCAGTACTTC
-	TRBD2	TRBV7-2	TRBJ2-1	CASSSLVSGLVFHEQFF	TGTGCCAGCAGCTCCCTTGTGTCGGGACTAGTCTTCCATGAGCAGTTCTTC
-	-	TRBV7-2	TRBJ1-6	CASRVQGSSYNSPLHF	TGTGCCAGCAGAGTCCAGGGGAGCTCCTATAATTCACCCCTCCACTTT
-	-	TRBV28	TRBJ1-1	CASSLPAMGIGGGTEAFF	TGTGCCAGCAGTTTACCGGCTATGGGTATCGGGGGTGGCACTGAAGCTTTCTTT
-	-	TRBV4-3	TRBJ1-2	CASSQHGGNYGYTF	TGCGCCAGCAGTCAGCATGGCGGAAACTATGGCTACACCTTC
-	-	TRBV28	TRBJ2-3	CASRRDLTDTQYF	TGTGCCAGCAGGCGGGACTTGACAGATACGCAGTATTTT
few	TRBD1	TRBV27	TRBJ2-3	CASFTRVDRGTDTQYF	TGTGCCAGCTTCACCAGGGTGGACAGGGGTACAGATACGCAGTATTTT
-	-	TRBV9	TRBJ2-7	CASSVDWGEYEQYF	TGTGCCAGCAGCGTAGACTGGGGGGAATACGAGCAGTACTTC